Reported below is one T cell receptor (beta chain). Its antigen remains unidentified. The CDR3 has 14 residues. From germline, CDR1 is MDHEN and CDR2 SYDVKM. V dropped 7 bases and J dropped 2 bases, with 11 bases sitting between them. The source of the sample is a study of cytomegalovirus exposure and HLA in healthy donors. Turning to the study itself: A prior analysis found 117 million unique TCR beta sequences from 150 million to 200 million T cells. Of all 400 or so donors who were genotyped, about 84% belonged to the Caucasian-associated ancestry cluster.

Vbeta (60) and Jbeta (13) primers were used in the PCR. This table comes from immunoSEQ multiplex PCR, and its TCRdb copy is limited to in-frame clones, with some not included. In the table there are 90,000 to 150,000 clones, 80% to 90% of which are singletons. Whole-study findings and limits: The only immune exposure information that was available was CMV serostatus.

Sequencing was done on a sample of PBMCs. The chain is built from TRBV28 and TRBJ2-2; D not certain. This clonotype originated in a man aged 40-50 years in good health and CMV-seronegative. The CDR3 is CASTNWANTGELFF. The CDR3 bases are TGTGCCAGCACTAATTGGGCAAACACCGGGGAGCTGTTTTTT.